Below are 26 T cell receptor beta chains sequenced from a single sample in a study of T-cell memory formation after mild COVID-19. TCRdb redid the calling of the 5' RACE reads with MiXCR, one entry per CDR3 protein. The table shows 250,000 to 350,000 distinct CDR3 sequences, with approximately 19% occurring only once. Source material: PBMCs or a T cell subset sorted from them (not recorded which). Receptors were obtained from a man aged 18 to 30 who had mild COVID-19 (a few samples of this study predate the infection). Cell type and time point are not known.

This rearrangement joins TRBV7-9 to TRBJ1-6; D unclear. Germline V lookup: CDR1 SEHNR, CDR2 FQNEAQ (reference sequence). Trimming took 8 bases from V and 4 from J, leaving 12 bases between them. The CDR3 sequence is 14 residues long. The CDR3 bases are TGTGCCAGCCGGCCGACGGAATATAATTCACCCCTCCACTTT. Its translation is CASRPTEYNSPLHF.

The rearrangement links TRBV24-1 to TRBJ2-3; no definite D call. Between the trimmed V and J ends, which lost 4 bases and 6 bases, there was a span of 10 bases. This CDR3 region has 13 residues. The germline gives CDR1 KGHDR, CDR2 SFDVKD. This CDR3 reads CATSDPKEDTQYF. The CDR3 region has the DNA TGTGCCACCAGTGACCCCAAGGAGGATACGCAGTATTTT.

The rearrangement uses TRBV7-2 and TRBJ2-3; TRBD1 agrees at 7 bases. Per germline, CDR1 SGHTA and CDR2 FQGNSA. This CDR3 comprises 14 residues. The J segment lost 6 bases and the V segment lost 1 base, leaving 4 bases of the junction unmatched. The DNA for the CDR3 is TGTGCCAGCAGCTTAGTGAGGGGGCTGGATACGCAGTATTTT. Translated: CASSLVRGLDTQYF.

This chain joins TRBV12-3 or TRBV12-4 and TRBJ1-4; 12 bases are a match to TRBD1. V was pared by 0 bases and J by 8 bases, with 1 base of the junction left unmatched. The CDR3 runs to 15 residues. The CDR3 nucleotides are TGTGCCAGCAGTTTAGCAGGGACAGGGGGCGAAAAACTGTTTTTT. Translating it yields CASSLAGTGGEKLFF.

This clonotype turned up a few times. The genes are TRBV4-3 and TRBJ1-6; no clear D gene. V was cut by 0 bases and J by 13 bases, with 16 bases left in between. The CDR3 has 15 residues. The germline CDR1 and CDR2 sequences are LGHNA and YSLEER. The CDR3 loop reads CASSQDGREAWPLHF. The CDR3 nucleotides read TGCGCCAGCAGCCAAGATGGGAGGGAAGCCTGGCCCCTCCACTTT.

There are many counts of this clonotype. This chain connects TRBV15 to TRBJ2-2, with a possible D match to TRBD2 (6 bases). V was cut by 3 bases and J by 3 bases, with 11 bases left in between. Germline V gives CDR1 LNHNV, CDR2 YYDKDF (reference sequence). The CDR3 loop spans 15 amino acids. CDR3 region: CATSSGTGDTGELFF. Here the CDR3 DNA reads TGTGCCACCAGCAGTGGGACGGGGGACACCGGGGAGCTGTTTTTT. The variable domain in full, with the rest retrieved from reference TRBV15 and TRBJ2-2, is DAMVIQNPRYQVTQFGKPVTLSCSQTLNHNVMYWYQQKSSQAPKLLFHYYDKDFNNEADTPDNFQSRRPNTSFCFLDIRSPGLGDTAMYLCATSSGTGDTGELFFGEGSRLTVL.

The chain has TRBV10-3 and TRBJ1-2, with D unresolved. Between the trimmed V and J ends, which lost 4 bases and 4 bases, there was a span of 10 bases. The CDR3 covers 13 residues. The germline gives CDR1 ENHRY, CDR2 SYGVKD. The CDR3 sequence is CAISVEGPYGYTF. CDR3 DNA sequence: TGTGCCATCAGTGTTGAAGGGCCCTATGGCTACACCTTC.

The genes are TRBV12-3 or TRBV12-4 and TRBJ1-1, with 9 bases identical to TRBD1. CDR3 length: 16 amino acids. V dropped 2 bases and J dropped 1; count of bases not matched to a gene: 5. This CDR3 reads CASSLRQGQGNTEAFF. The CDR3 nucleotides are TGTGCCAGCAGTTTACGCCAGGGACAGGGGAACACTGAAGCTTTCTTT.

V and J are TRBV29-1 and TRBJ2-3, with D hard to call. Looked up from germline, CDR1 is SQVTM and CDR2 is ANQGSEA. The CDR3 totals 10 residues. V lost 7 bases and J lost 4, with 6 bases in between. The CDR3 loop reads CSAGPDTQYF. CDR3 DNA: TGCAGCGCTGGTCCAGATACGCAGTATTTT.

V is TRBV18 and J is TRBJ1-5; D unclear. CDR3 length: 13 amino acids. Between the trimmed V and J ends, which lost 5 bases and 0 bases, there was a span of 5 bases. CDR1 is KGHSH, CDR2 LQKENI, per germline. This chain's CDR3 is CASSTDSNQPQHF. The CDR3 nucleotides are TGTGCCAGCTCAACGGATAGCAATCAGCCCCAGCATTTT.

In this sample, this clonotype turned up a few times. J is TRBJ1-5 and V is TRBV24-1; D is possibly TRBD1 (6 bases). The germline V gene has CDR1 KGHDR and CDR2 SFDVKD. This CDR3 spans 15 amino acids. V lost 5 bases, J lost 6 bases, and 16 bases lay in between. In DNA form, the CDR3 reads TGTGCCACCAGTGTCACATCTGGGGGCCCTCAGCCCCAGCATTTT. It yields the protein CATSVTSGGPQPQHF.

J is TRBJ1-2 and V is TRBV4-2; 7 nucleotides line up with TRBD1. The V and J ends lost 1 base and 8 bases, in that order; junction bases with no gene match: 7. There are 14 residues in the CDR3. The germline gives CDR1 LGHNA, CDR2 YNFKEQ. In nucleotides, the CDR3 is TGTGCCAGCAGCCAAGGCTCAGGGGGAATCGGCTACACCTTC. Translation: CASSQGSGGIGYTF.

This clonotype appeared many times. The chain uses TRBV14 and TRBJ1-1, with D hard to call. Trimming left V 1 base short and J 1 base short, with 4 bases between. The CDR3 is 13 amino acids. Germline V gene lookup returns CDR1 SGHDN and CDR2 FVKESK. The CDR3 nucleotides read TGTGCCAGCAGCCAAGTAACGAACACTGAAGCTTTCTTT. Residues: CASSQVTNTEAFF. Drawing the rest from reference TRBV14 and TRBJ1-1, the complete variable domain is EAGVTQFPSHSVIEKGQTVTLRCDPISGHDNLYWYRRVMGKEIKFLLHFVKESKQDESGMPNNRFLAERTGGTYSTLKVQPAELEDSGVYFCASSQVTNTEAFFGQGTRLTVV.

There are a few counts of this clonotype. Written as DNA, the CDR3 is TGTGCCACCAGCAGAGATCGGGGCATCTCGTCTGAAGCTTTCTTT. Its translation is CATSRDRGISSEAFF. The rearrangement uses TRBV15 and TRBJ1-1, with D possibly TRBD1 on 5 matching bases. This CDR3 spans 15 amino acids. Germline V gives CDR1 LNHNV, CDR2 YYDKDF (reference sequence). V dropped 0 bases and J dropped 6 bases, with 14 bases sitting between them.

This clonotype was detected many times. CDR3 sequence reads: CASSGTGDYEQYF. Here the CDR3 DNA reads TGTGCCAGCAGCGGGACAGGGGACTACGAGCAGTACTTC. The chain couples TRBV12-3 or TRBV12-4 to TRBJ2-7, with 10 bases lining up with TRBD1. V lost 6 bases, J lost 3 bases, and 2 bases stayed unmatched. This CDR3 is 13 amino acids long.

This clonotype was detected many times. The CDR3 spells CASSRESGGYTF. CDR3 DNA sequence: TGTGCCAGCAGCCGCGAGTCGGGTGGCTACACCTTC. This rearrangement joins TRBV12-3 or TRBV12-4 to TRBJ1-2; no clear D gene. The CDR3 consists of 12 residues. Trimming cost V 6 bases and J 7 bases, with 12 bases left between them.

The chain employs TRBV15 and TRBJ1-6; a weak D match, TRBD1 (5 bases). Trimming left V 8 bases short and J 11 bases short, with 16 bases between. The CDR3 is 13 residues long. The V gene's germline CDR1 is LNHNV and CDR2 YYDKDF (reference sequence). The DNA for the CDR3 is TGTGCCACCGGGGGTAGGAAAGGGACACCCCTCCACTTT. Amino acid sequence: CATGGRKGTPLHF. Together with reference TRBV15 and TRBJ1-6, the CDR3 gives the full variable domain: DAMVIQNPRYQVTQFGKPVTLSCSQTLNHNVMYWYQQKSSQAPKLLFHYYDKDFNNEADTPDNFQSRRPNTSFCFLDIRSPGLGDTAMYLCATGGRKGTPLHFGNGTRLTVT.

This clonotype was counted a few times. The J gene is TRBJ1-1, the V gene TRBV5-1, with D maybe TRBD1 (6 bases). V shed 2 bases and J shed 1 base, with 18 bases lying between them. Germline V gene sequence: CDR1 SGHRS, CDR2 YFSETQ. The CDR3 sequence is 17 residues long. CDR3 loop: CASSFTGINRENTEAFF. The CDR3 coding sequence is TGCGCCAGCAGCTTCACAGGGATTAATCGAGAGAACACTGAAGCTTTCTTT.

The V gene is TRBV4-3, the J gene TRBJ1-6, with D tentatively TRBD1 (5 bases). Germline CDR1 LGHNA, CDR2 YSLEER. V dropped 0 bases and J dropped 10 bases, with 13 bases sitting between them. The CDR3 is made up of 15 amino acids. The CDR3, as DNA: TGCGCCAGCAGCCAAGATAGTGGCCGGGGCTCACCCCTCCACTTT. It codes for CASSQDSGRGSPLHF.

V usage is TRBV11-2 and J usage is TRBJ2-4, with a possible D match to TRBD1 (6 bases). V lost 5 bases, J lost 6 bases, and 14 bases lay in between. This CDR3 has 14 amino acids. Looked up from germline, CDR1 is SGHAT and CDR2 is FQNNGV. The CDR3 DNA sequence: TGTGCCAGCAGCCCAGCCGGGACACGAAACATTCAGTACTTC. As protein: CASSPAGTRNIQYF.

The chain combines TRBV4-1 with TRBJ2-7; D unclear. V was shortened by 3 bases and J by 3 bases, with 12 bases between the two germline ends. Germline-derived CDR1 and CDR2 are MGHRA and YSYEKL. This CDR3 comprises 14 residues. The CDR3 DNA follows: TGCGCCAGCAGCCACCTGGGAACAAGCTACGAGCAGTACTTC. Its translation: CASSHLGTSYEQYF.

This clonotype occurred a few times. The V gene is TRBV4-1, the J gene TRBJ2-7; 8 positions match TRBD1. CDR1 is MGHRA, CDR2 YSYEKL, per germline. With V trimmed by 1 base and J by 4 bases, 6 bases remained unmatched. The CDR3 loop spans 15 amino acids. The CDR3 loop reads CASSQGGTGLYEQYF. The CDR3 DNA is TGCGCCAGCAGCCAAGGAGGGACAGGATTATACGAGCAGTACTTC.

This clonotype was detected only a few times. The CDR3, as DNA: TGTGCCAGCAACGCTAGCGGGGGTGAGGATACGCAGTATTTT. Translating gives CASNASGGEDTQYF. V and J are TRBV28 and TRBJ2-3; 10 bases agree with TRBD2. Germline V gene lookup returns CDR1 MDHEN and CDR2 SYDVKM. The CDR3 length is 14 residues. V lost 7 bases and J lost 6; bases outside the gene matches: 7.

The chain is built from TRBV29-1 and TRBJ2-1; D is perhaps TRBD1 or TRBD2 (5 bases each). Germline V lookup: CDR1 SQVTM, CDR2 ANQGSEA. The CDR3 has 12 amino acids. With 7 bases removed from V and 5 bases from J, the gap between germline ends came to 12 bases. The CDR3 spells CSAQGVHNEQFF. The CDR3, as DNA: TGCAGCGCCCAGGGAGTTCACAATGAGCAGTTCTTC.

CDR3 residues: CASSQEPRGYNEQFF. CDR3 in DNA: TGTGCCAGCAGCCAAGAACCTCGCGGCTACAATGAGCAGTTCTTC. The chain joins TRBV3-1 to TRBJ2-1, with D hard to call. The CDR3 extends over 15 amino acids. Trimming shortened V by 0 bases and J by 3 bases, and 9 bases separated the two germline ends. The germline CDR1 and CDR2 sequences are LGHDT and YNNKEL (reference sequence).

Only a few counts were recorded for this clonotype. The CDR3 coding sequence is TGCGCCAGCAGCTCCCGACTAGCGGGGGGCAATGAGCAGTTCTTC. This codes for CASSSRLAGGNEQFF. The chain joins TRBV5-1 to TRBJ2-1, with 13 bases aligning to TRBD2. The V gene end was trimmed by 3 bases and the J gene end by 6 bases; junction bases not matched to a gene: 3. This CDR3 contains 15 residues. Per germline, CDR1 SGHRS and CDR2 YFSETQ.